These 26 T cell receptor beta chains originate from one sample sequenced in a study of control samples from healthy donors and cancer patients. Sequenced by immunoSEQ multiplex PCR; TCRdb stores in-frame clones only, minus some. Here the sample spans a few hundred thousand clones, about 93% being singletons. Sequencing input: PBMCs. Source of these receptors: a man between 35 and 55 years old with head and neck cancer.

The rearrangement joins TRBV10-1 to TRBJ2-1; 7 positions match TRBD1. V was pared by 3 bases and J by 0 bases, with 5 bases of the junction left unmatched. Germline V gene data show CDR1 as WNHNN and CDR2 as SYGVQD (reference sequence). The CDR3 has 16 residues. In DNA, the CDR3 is TGCGCCAGCAGTGACCTGACAGGGTACTCCTACAATGAGCAGTTCTTC. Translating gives CASSDLTGYSYNEQFF.

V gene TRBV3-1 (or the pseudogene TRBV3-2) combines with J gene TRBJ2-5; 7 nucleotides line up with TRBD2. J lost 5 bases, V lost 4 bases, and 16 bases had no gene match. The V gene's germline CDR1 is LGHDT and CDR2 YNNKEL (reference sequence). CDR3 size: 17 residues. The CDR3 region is CASSLQPHGGSWETQYF. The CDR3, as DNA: TGTGCCAGCAGCCTTCAACCCCATGGCGGGAGCTGGGAGACCCAGTACTTC.

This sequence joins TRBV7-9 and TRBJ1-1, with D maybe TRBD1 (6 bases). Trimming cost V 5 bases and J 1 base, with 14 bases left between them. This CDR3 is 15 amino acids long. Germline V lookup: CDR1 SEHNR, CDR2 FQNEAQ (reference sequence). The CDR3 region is CASSTHRQANTEAFF. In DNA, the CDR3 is TGTGCCAGCAGCACCCACCGACAGGCGAACACTGAAGCTTTCTTT.

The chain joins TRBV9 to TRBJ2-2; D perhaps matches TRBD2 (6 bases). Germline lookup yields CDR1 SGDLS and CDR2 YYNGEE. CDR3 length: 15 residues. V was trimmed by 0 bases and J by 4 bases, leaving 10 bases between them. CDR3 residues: CASSVAGAGTGELFF. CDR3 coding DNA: TGTGCCAGCAGCGTAGCGGGAGCTGGCACCGGGGAGCTGTTTTTT.

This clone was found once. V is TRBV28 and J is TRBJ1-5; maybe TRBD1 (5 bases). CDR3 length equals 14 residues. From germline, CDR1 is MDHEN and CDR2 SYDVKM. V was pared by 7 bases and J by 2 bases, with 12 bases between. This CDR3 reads CASTPGGGNQPQHF. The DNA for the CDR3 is TGTGCCAGCACCCCGGGGGGAGGCAATCAGCCCCAGCATTTT.

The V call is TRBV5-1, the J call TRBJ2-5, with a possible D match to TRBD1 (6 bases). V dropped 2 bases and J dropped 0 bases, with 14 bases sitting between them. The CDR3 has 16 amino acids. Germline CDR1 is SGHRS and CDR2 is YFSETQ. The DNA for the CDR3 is TGCGCCAGCAGCTTCCGACAGGCCATGTACCAAGAGACCCAGTACTTC. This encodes CASSFRQAMYQETQYF.

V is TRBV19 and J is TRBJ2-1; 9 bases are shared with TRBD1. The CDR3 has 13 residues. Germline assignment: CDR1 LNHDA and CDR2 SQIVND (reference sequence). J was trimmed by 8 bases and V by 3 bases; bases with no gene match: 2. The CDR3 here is CASSIRTGDEQFF. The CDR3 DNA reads TGTGCCAGTAGTATCAGGACAGGGGATGAGCAGTTCTTC.

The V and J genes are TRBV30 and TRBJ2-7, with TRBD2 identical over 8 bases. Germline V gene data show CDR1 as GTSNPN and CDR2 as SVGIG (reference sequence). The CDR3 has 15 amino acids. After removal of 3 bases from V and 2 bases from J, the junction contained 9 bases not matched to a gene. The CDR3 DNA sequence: TGTGCCTGGAGCCGTACGTTTAGCGGGGCCTACGAGCAGTACTTC. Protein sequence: CAWSRTFSGAYEQYF.

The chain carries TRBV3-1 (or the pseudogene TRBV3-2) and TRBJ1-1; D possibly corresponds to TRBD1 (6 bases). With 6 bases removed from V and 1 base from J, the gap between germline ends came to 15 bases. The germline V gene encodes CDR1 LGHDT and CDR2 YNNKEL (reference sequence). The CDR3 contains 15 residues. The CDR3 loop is CASRDTGSGNTEAFF. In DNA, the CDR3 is TGTGCCAGCAGGGACACAGGGTCGGGGAACACTGAAGCTTTCTTT.

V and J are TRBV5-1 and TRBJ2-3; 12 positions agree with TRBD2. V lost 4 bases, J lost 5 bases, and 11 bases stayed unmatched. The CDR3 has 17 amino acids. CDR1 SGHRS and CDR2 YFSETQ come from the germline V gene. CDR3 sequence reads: CASSPRASGGAGDTQYF. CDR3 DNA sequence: TGCGCCAGCAGCCCCAGGGCTAGCGGGGGGGCTGGAGATACGCAGTATTTT.

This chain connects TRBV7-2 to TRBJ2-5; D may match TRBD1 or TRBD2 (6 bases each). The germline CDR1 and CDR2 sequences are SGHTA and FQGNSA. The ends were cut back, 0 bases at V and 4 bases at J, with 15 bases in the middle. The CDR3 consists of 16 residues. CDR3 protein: CASSLANKGGRETQYF. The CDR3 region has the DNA TGTGCCAGCAGCTTAGCAAATAAGGGGGGTAGAGAGACCCAGTACTTC.

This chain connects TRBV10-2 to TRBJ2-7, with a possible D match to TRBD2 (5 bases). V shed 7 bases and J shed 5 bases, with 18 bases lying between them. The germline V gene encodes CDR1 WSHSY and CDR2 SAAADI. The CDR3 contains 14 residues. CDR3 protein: CASTTRTLIDEQYF. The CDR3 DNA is TGCGCCAGCACGACAAGGACTCTGATCGACGAGCAGTACTTC.

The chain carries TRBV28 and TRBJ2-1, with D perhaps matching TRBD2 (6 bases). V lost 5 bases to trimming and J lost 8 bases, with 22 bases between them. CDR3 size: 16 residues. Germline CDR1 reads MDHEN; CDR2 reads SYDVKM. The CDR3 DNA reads TGTGCCAGCAGTGCACCGGCCTGGGGACGGGGGTATGAGCAGTTCTTC. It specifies CASSAPAWGRGYEQFF.

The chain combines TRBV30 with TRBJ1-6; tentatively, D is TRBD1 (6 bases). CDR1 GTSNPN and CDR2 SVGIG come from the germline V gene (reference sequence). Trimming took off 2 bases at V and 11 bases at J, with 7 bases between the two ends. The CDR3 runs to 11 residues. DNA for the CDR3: TGTGCCTGGAGTCAGGGGACACCCCTCCACTTT. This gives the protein CAWSQGTPLHF.

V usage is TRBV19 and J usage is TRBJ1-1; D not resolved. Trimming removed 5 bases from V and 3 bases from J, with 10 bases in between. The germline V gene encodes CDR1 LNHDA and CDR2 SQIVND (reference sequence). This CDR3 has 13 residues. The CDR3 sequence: CASSANGYTEAFF. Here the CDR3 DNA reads TGTGCCAGTAGTGCCAATGGGTACACTGAAGCTTTCTTT.

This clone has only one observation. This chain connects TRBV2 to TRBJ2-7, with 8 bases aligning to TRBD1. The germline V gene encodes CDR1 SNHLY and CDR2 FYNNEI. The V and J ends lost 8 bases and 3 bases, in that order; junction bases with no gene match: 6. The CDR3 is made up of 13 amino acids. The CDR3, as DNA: TGTGCCAGCCATTCAGGGGGCATCTACGAGCAGTACTTC. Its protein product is CASHSGGIYEQYF.

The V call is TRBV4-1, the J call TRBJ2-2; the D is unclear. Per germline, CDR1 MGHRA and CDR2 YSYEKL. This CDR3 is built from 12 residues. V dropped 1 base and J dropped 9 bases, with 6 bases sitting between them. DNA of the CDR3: TGCGCCAGCAGCCAAGGTCCGCGGGAGCTGTTTTTT. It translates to CASSQGPRELFF.

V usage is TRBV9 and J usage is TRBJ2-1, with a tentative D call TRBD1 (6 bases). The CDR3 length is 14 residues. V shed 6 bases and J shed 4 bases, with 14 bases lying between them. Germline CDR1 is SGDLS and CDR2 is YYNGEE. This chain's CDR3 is CASNSGTQYNEQFF. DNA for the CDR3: TGTGCCAGCAACTCCGGGACACAGTACAATGAGCAGTTCTTC.

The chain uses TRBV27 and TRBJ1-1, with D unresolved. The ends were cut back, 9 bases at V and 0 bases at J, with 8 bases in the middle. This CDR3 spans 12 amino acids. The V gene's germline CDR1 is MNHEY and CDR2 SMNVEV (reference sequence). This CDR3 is CASGRMNTEAFF. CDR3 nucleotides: TGTGCCAGTGGACGGATGAACACTGAAGCTTTCTTT.

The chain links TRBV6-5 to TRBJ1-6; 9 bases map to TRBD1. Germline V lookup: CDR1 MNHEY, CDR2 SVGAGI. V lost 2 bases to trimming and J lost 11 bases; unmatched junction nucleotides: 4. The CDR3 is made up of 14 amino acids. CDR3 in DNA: TGTGCCAGCAGTTACGCGGACAGGGGTACACCCCTCCACTTT. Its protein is CASSYADRGTPLHF.

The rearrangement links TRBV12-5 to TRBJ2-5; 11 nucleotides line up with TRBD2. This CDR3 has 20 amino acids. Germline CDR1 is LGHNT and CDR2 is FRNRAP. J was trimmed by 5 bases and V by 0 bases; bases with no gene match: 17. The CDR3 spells CASGLVLGSDSGRAAETQYF. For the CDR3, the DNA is TGTGCTAGTGGTTTGGTACTGGGTTCGGATAGCGGGAGGGCCGCGGAGACCCAGTACTTC.

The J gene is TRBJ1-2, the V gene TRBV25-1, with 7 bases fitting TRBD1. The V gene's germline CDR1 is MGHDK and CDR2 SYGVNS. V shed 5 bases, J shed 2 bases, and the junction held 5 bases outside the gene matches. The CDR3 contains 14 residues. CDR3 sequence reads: CASSRGTANYGYTF. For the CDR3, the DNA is TGTGCCAGCAGTCGTGGGACAGCAAACTATGGCTACACCTTC.

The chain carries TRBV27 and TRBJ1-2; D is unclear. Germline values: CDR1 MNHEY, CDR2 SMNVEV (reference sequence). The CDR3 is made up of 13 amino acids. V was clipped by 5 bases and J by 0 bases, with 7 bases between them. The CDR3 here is CASSDRANYGYTF. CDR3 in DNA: TGTGCCAGCAGTGATAGGGCTAACTATGGCTACACCTTC.

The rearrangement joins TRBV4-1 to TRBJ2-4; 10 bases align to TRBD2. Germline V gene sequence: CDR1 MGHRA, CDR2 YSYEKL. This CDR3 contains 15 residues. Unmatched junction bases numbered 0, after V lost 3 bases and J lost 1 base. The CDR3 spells CASSQTSGAKNIQYF. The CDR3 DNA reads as TGCGCCAGCAGCCAGACTAGCGGGGCCAAAAACATTCAGTACTTC.

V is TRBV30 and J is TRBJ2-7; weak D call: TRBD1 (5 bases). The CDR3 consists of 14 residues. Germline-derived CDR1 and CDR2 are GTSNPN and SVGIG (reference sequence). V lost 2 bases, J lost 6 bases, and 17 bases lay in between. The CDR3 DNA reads TGTGCCTGGAGTTCCCAGAGGTGGGGCACCGAGCAGTACTTC. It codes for CAWSSQRWGTEQYF.

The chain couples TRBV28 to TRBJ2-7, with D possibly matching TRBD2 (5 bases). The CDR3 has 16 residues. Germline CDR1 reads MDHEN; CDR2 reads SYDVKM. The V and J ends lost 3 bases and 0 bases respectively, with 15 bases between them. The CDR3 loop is CASSFERAKGSYEQYF. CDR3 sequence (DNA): TGTGCCAGCAGTTTTGAGAGGGCAAAGGGCTCCTACGAGCAGTACTTC.